Included here is one TCR beta chain sequence, with context. This sample is part of a study of blood T cell repertoires in COVID-19. After removal of 5 bases from V and 4 bases from J, the junction contained 13 bases not matched to a gene. The CDR3 loop spans 17 amino acids. CDR1 and CDR2 (germline): SGHAT, FQNNGV. The protocol was immunoSEQ multiplex PCR, while the TCRdb copy is restricted to in-frame clones and leaves out a portion. The table includes roughly 260,000 clones, roughly nine tenths detected once. The receptor comes from a woman between 18 and 29 years old who had recovered from COVID-19. The sample comprised PBMCs or T cells enriched from blood (not recorded which). The gene calls are TRBV11-2 and TRBJ1-3; TRBD1 matches 8 bases. The CDR3 spells CASSPRSAGGGGNTIYF. CDR3 nucleotides: TGTGCCAGCAGCCCCAGATCTGCAGGGGGCGGGGGAAACACCATATATTTT.